Shown below are 28 T cell receptor beta chains from a single sample sequenced in a study of post-analysis software for immune sequencing data. Study-level results: Relative to controls, patients had 4 or 5 TRBV segments at higher frequency, with TRBV5-6, TRBV5-1 and TRBV20-1 among these.

Libraries were made from TCR beta cDNA, and they carried unique molecular identifiers. TCRdb re-called the PCR reads through MiXCR, storing one row per CDR3 protein. The sample has hundreds of thousands of distinct CDR3 sequences; 30% are singletons. What these receptors recognize is not known. Sequencing was done on a sample of blood. Every receptor here comes from a girl between 10 and 17 years old with multiple sclerosis.

This clonotype was detected a few times. The chain uses TRBV12-3 or TRBV12-4 and TRBJ1-1, with D maybe TRBD1 (5 bases). The CDR3 contains 14 residues. The V gene lost 8 bases and the J gene lost 2 bases, with 15 bases spanning the gap. In DNA, the CDR3 is TGTGCCAGCCAAAAGGGGCAGGGTAACACTGAAGCTTTCTTT. The encoded protein is CASQKGQGNTEAFF.

The CDR3 sequence: CASSPTTGQQYF. The CDR3 nucleotides read TGTGCCAGCTCTCCCACGACAGGGCAGCAGTACTTC. The rearrangement joins TRBV2 to TRBJ2-4, with TRBD1 matching over 7 bases. From germline, CDR1 is SNHLY and CDR2 FYNNEI. The length of the CDR3 is 12 residues. V lost 8 bases, J lost 13 bases, and 11 bases stayed unmatched.

CDR3 amino acids: CASSFRSSTSGGNNEQYF. The CDR3 region has the DNA TGCGCCAGCAGCTTCAGATCCTCAACTAGCGGGGGGAACAATGAGCAGTACTTC. This chain joins TRBV5-1 and TRBJ2-5, with 12 bases fitting TRBD2. Germline V gene lookup returns CDR1 SGHRS and CDR2 YFSETQ. The ends lost 2 bases at V and 11 bases at J; junction bases unmatched: 19. The CDR3 spans 18 residues.

This clonotype was picked up a small number of times. One junction end disagrees with the germline gene, perhaps due to a read error. The chain uses TRBV4-3 and TRBJ2-1, with 11 bases lining up with TRBD2. Germline V CDR1 and CDR2: LGHNA, YSLEER. The CDR3 sequence is 15 residues long. The CDR3 loop is CARSHLGLADNEQFF. Written as DNA, the CDR3 is TGCGCCCGCAGCCACCTGGGACTAGCGGACAATGAGCAGTTCTTC.

About this clonotype itself: Relative to the germline gene, one junction end is altered; a read error may explain this. The chain employs TRBV6-5 and TRBJ1-6; D uncertain. The CDR3 runs to 13 residues. From germline, CDR1 is MNHEY and CDR2 SVGAGI. CDR3 amino acids: CASNYGGNSPLHF. In nucleotides, the CDR3 is TGTGCCAGCAATTACGGAGGGAATTCACCCCTCCACTTT.

V is TRBV20-1 and J is TRBJ2-5, with TRBD2 matching 7 bases. The DNA end lines up better with TRBJ2-7; the J call may be wrong. The CDR3 is made up of 15 amino acids. Germline CDR1 reads DFQATT; CDR2 reads SNEGSKA (reference sequence). The CDR3 sequence: CSARDLGGRTYEQYF. CDR3 nucleotides: TGCAGTGCTAGAGACCTCGGCGGGAGAACCTACGAGCAGTACTTC.

Only a few counts were recorded for this clonotype. The V and J genes are TRBV7-8 and TRBJ2-1; no clear D gene. The length of the CDR3 is 14 residues. Trimming removed 8 bases from V and 6 bases from J, with 17 bases in between. From germline, CDR1 is SGHVS and CDR2 FQNEAQ. The CDR3 DNA reads as TGTGCCAGCCTAGAGAACGACCTCCCCAATGAGCAGTTCTTC. It encodes CASLENDLPNEQFF.

The chain carries TRBV6-1 and TRBJ2-5, with 7 nucleotides matching TRBD1. CDR3 length: 14 residues. Germline trimming cut 6 bases from V and 5 bases from J; bases unmatched to any gene: 9. CDR1 and CDR2 from the germline V gene are MNHNS and SASEGT. The CDR3 spells CASSDRQGAETQYF. CDR3 bases: TGTGCCAGCAGCGACCGACAGGGTGCTGAGACCCAGTACTTC.

The V call is TRBV20-1, the J call TRBJ2-1, with 9 bases aligning to TRBD2. This CDR3 region has 16 residues. J was trimmed by 12 bases and V by 1 base; bases with no gene match: 16. Germline CDR1 reads DFQATT; CDR2 reads SNEGSKA (reference sequence). In nucleotides, the CDR3 is TGCAGTGCTAGAGTGAGGCGGGAGGGCCTAACAGAAGGGCAGTTCTTC. Encoded protein: CSARVRREGLTEGQFF.

This chain joins TRBV12-3 or TRBV12-4 and TRBJ2-5; 8 bases are shared with TRBD2. J was trimmed by 4 bases and V by 8 bases; bases with no gene match: 15. The CDR3 covers 16 residues. The CDR3 DNA is TGTGCCAGCCGTGGGGGAGCTAGCGGGTGGCGAGAGACCCAGTACTTC. The encoded protein is CASRGGASGWRETQYF.

This sequence joins TRBV7-2 and TRBJ1-2; D perhaps matches TRBD1 (5 bases). The CDR3 is 14 residues long. V was pared by 6 bases and J by 10 bases, with 21 bases between. The germline V gene has CDR1 SGHTA and CDR2 FQGNSA. The CDR3 protein is CASSFTGTLGDYTF. Here the CDR3 DNA reads TGTGCCAGCAGTTTTACGGGGACGCTGGGTGACTACACCTTC.

Comments on this clonotype: Relative to the germline gene, one junction end is altered; a read error may explain this. This chain links TRBV5-1 with TRBJ2-5; possible D gene TRBD1, 7 bases. The J call may be mistaken, given a closer DNA end match to TRBJ2-7. The CDR3 extends over 13 amino acids. CDR1 SGHRS and CDR2 YFSETQ come from the germline V gene. CDR3 in amino acids: CVSSWGDSYEQYF. The CDR3 DNA follows: TGCGTCAGCAGCTGGGGGGACAGCTACGAGCAGTACTTC.

This clonotype is a singleton in its sample. A much larger clone differs by one base, so this may be a read error. The chain carries TRBV15 and TRBJ2-1; D is unclear. CDR3 size: 13 residues. CDR1 and CDR2 (germline): LNHNV, YYDKDF (reference sequence). The CDR3 spells CTTSRAPGNEQFF. The CDR3 nucleotides read TGTACCACCAGCAGAGCCCCTGGGAATGAGCAGTTCTTC.

The V gene is TRBV18, the J gene TRBJ2-3; a possible D gene is TRBD2 (5 bases). Trimming pared 6 bases from V and 0 bases from J, leaving 16 bases between. CDR3 size: 16 residues. Germline V lookup: CDR1 KGHSH, CDR2 LQKENI. CDR3 nucleotide sequence: TGTGCCAGCTCGCTAGAACTCGGACTGAGCACAGATACGCAGTATTTT. Protein: CASSLELGLSTDTQYF.

The chain has TRBV28 and TRBJ2-7; D is possibly TRBD2 (6 bases). CDR3 length: 15 amino acids. CDR1 is MDHEN, CDR2 SYDVKM, per germline. The germline V and J ends were trimmed by 7 bases and 3 bases, with 19 bases remaining between them. DNA of the CDR3: TGTGCCAGCACCTTGGAGGGGACTGCAGACTACGAGCAGTACTTC. Encoded protein: CASTLEGTADYEQYF. The full variable domain, rest sourced from reference TRBV28 and TRBJ2-7, is DVKVTQSSRYLVKRTGEKVFLECVQDMDHENMFWYRQDPGLGLRLIYFSYDVKMKEKGDIPEGYSVSREKKERFSLILESASTNQTSMYLCASTLEGTADYEQYFGPGTRLTVT.

The rearrangement uses TRBV9 and TRBJ2-5; 10 bases fit TRBD2. Germline CDR1 and CDR2: SGDLS and YYNGEE. The junction had 2 bases not matched to a gene; V was cut back by 0 bases and J by 0 bases. CDR3 size: 16 residues. In DNA form, the CDR3 reads TGTGCCAGCAGCGTAGGGGGGACTAGCGACCAAGAGACCCAGTACTTC. This sequence encodes CASSVGGTSDQETQYF.

V is TRBV7-9 and J is TRBJ1-2, with no clear D. The ends were cut back, 2 bases at V and 0 bases at J, with 7 bases in the middle. Germline-derived CDR1 and CDR2 are SEHNR and FQNEAQ (reference sequence). The length of the CDR3 is 14 residues. The CDR3 protein is CASSLKGANYGYTF. DNA for the CDR3: TGTGCCAGCAGCTTAAAGGGTGCTAACTATGGCTACACCTTC.

The table lists this clonotype with many counts. The chain employs TRBV6-2 or TRBV6-3 and TRBJ2-5, with D hard to call. Germline CDR1 is MNHEY and CDR2 is SVGEGT. This CDR3 has 12 amino acids. Trimming took 4 bases from V and 4 from J, leaving 7 bases between them. Written as DNA, the CDR3 is TGTGCCAGCAGTTCCCGGCGAGAGACCCAGTACTTC. Amino acids: CASSSRRETQYF.

The table lists this clonotype with a few counts. This rearrangement joins TRBV7-9 to TRBJ2-1; 10 bases are a match to TRBD2. V lost 0 bases, J lost 6 bases, and 2 bases stayed unmatched. The CDR3 length is 15 residues. The germline V gene encodes CDR1 SEHNR and CDR2 FQNEAQ (reference sequence). For the CDR3, the DNA is TGTGCCAGCAGCTTAGCTACTAGCGGGGTCAATGAGCAGTTCTTC. This sequence encodes CASSLATSGVNEQFF.

Notes on this clonotype: The junction does not match germline at one end; this may be a read error. This chain links TRBV4-3 with TRBJ2-7; no firm D call. This CDR3 is built from 13 residues. Germline CDR1 is LGHNA and CDR2 is YSLEER. CDR3 sequence: CASSQDFFGERYF. The CDR3 DNA follows: TGCGCCAGCAGCCAAGATTTCTTCGGCGAGCGGTACTTC.

In its sample, this clonotype was seen a few times. This chain uses TRBV20-1 with TRBJ2-5; the match to TRBD2 covers 11 bases. The germline gives CDR1 DFQATT, CDR2 SNEGSKA (reference sequence). This CDR3 is built from 14 residues. V was clipped by 6 bases and J by 4 bases; unmatched bases: 7. The CDR3 sequence is CSAKLAGVRETQYF. The DNA for the CDR3 is TGCAGTGCCAAACTAGCGGGAGTGAGAGAGACCCAGTACTTC.

There are many counts of this clonotype. The chain employs TRBV10-3 and TRBJ2-3; no definite D call. V lost 3 bases to trimming and J lost 0 bases, with 4 bases between them. The CDR3 extends over 13 amino acids. The germline gives CDR1 ENHRY, CDR2 SYGVKD. The chain's CDR3 is CAISETSTDTQYF. Here the CDR3 DNA reads TGTGCCATCAGTGAAACTAGCACAGATACGCAGTATTTT.

The V call is TRBV5-1, the J call TRBJ2-7; 8 nucleotides line up with TRBD1. Trimming cost V 7 bases and J 2 bases; bases outside gene matches: 11. Germline CDR1 and CDR2: SGHRS and YFSETQ. CDR3 size: 15 residues. The CDR3 DNA reads TGCGCCAGCGGCCCGCAAGGGACAGGAGCCTACGAGCAGTACTTC. This codes for CASGPQGTGAYEQYF.

To note about this clonotype: The junction and the germline gene differ at one end; a read error may be behind it. This chain connects TRBV7-8 to TRBJ2-1, with a possible D match to TRBD2 (5 bases). Germline CDR1 and CDR2: SGHVS and FQNEAQ. There are 18 residues in the CDR3. The CDR3 reads CASSLRRARGNSDNEQFF. Here the CDR3 DNA reads TGTGCCAGCAGCTTGCGTAGGGCTCGGGGTAACTCCGACAATGAGCAGTTCTTC.

This clonotype was seen a few times. Here the CDR3 reads CASSQDFRGVYEQYF. DNA of the CDR3: TGTGCCAGCAGCCAAGATTTTAGGGGGGTCTACGAGCAGTACTTC. The chain is built from TRBV3-1 and TRBJ2-7; possibly TRBD1 or TRBD2 for D (6 bases each). This CDR3 has 15 residues. CDR1 and CDR2 from the germline V gene are LGHDT and YNNKEL (reference sequence). V lost 0 bases to trimming and J lost 3 bases, with 12 bases between them.

The chain carries TRBV5-1 and TRBJ1-1, with D perhaps TRBD1 (6 bases). The CDR3 runs to 14 residues. Trimming shortened V by 4 bases and J by 4 bases, and 14 bases separated the two germline ends. Germline values: CDR1 SGHRS, CDR2 YFSETQ. The CDR3 sequence: CASSPSLGGTEAFF. CDR3 DNA sequence: TGCGCCAGCAGCCCGAGTTTAGGGGGCACTGAAGCTTTCTTT.

This clonotype was detected only a few times. The gene calls are TRBV20-1 and TRBJ2-1; either TRBD1 or TRBD2 may fit D (5 bases each). V was trimmed by 6 bases and J by 9 bases, leaving 21 bases between them. CDR3 length equals 14 residues. The V gene's germline CDR1 is DFQATT and CDR2 SNEGSKA (reference sequence). This CDR3 is CSAEHGGFGGEQFF. The CDR3 nucleotides are TGCAGTGCAGAGCACGGAGGTTTTGGGGGTGAGCAGTTCTTC.

This clonotype was observed a few times. The chain has TRBV29-1 and TRBJ1-1, with a weak D call TRBD1 (5 bases). Trimming stripped 4 bases from V and 11 bases from J, with 20 bases between. Germline V gene lookup returns CDR1 SQVTM and CDR2 ANQGSEA. This CDR3 is 13 amino acids long. CDR3 amino acids: CSVGGSAGVLAFF. Here the CDR3 DNA reads TGCAGCGTTGGGGGGTCGGCAGGAGTGTTGGCTTTCTTT.